This T cell receptor (beta chain) was profiled in a study of blood T cells in healthy people across ages. About this clonotype: The antigen remains unidentified.

A second PCR, run for roughly 7 to 12 cycles, used a sample-barcoded 5' primer plus a J-beta primer mix. TCRdb called the 5' RACE reads again in MiXCR, with one record for every CDR3 protein. The sample holds roughly 1,800,000 distinct CDR3 sequences, roughly 49% seen once. Study-wide results and limits: More naive CD4+ cells and higher diversity were found in long-lived than in aged donors.

Sequenced: blood. The source of this sequence is a middle-aged woman in good health.

The CDR3 loop is CASGRQTQETQYF. CDR3 DNA: TGTGCCAGCGGAAGGCAGACCCAAGAGACCCAGTACTTC. J is TRBJ2-5 and V is TRBV7-9; D is unresolved. This CDR3 spans 13 amino acids. Germline-derived CDR1 and CDR2 are SEHNR and FQNEAQ (reference sequence). The V end was cut by 8 bases, the J end by 1 base, with 11 bases between.